The text below deals with one TCR beta chain. The sample is drawn from a study of blood T cells in healthy people across ages. Germline CDR1 is SGHAT and CDR2 is FQDESV (reference sequence). The CDR3 spans 15 residues. The V end lost 5 bases, the J end lost 10 bases, and 18 bases lay between the germline ends. The second PCR ran about 6 to 12 cycles with a sample-barcoded 5' primer and J-beta primers. TCRdb fed the 5' RACE reads into MiXCR, producing one record per CDR3 protein. The sample includes about 1,500,000 distinct CDR3 sequences, roughly 40% of them seen just once. The sequencing input was blood. This chain joins TRBV11-1 and TRBJ1-6; D gene unclear. This TCR was recovered from a young woman in good health. DNA for the CDR3: TGTGCCAGCAGCGAACGGACGGGAGAGTTCTCACCCCTCCACTTT. It codes for CASSERTGEFSPLHF.